Included here is one TCR beta chain sequence, with context. No antigen is known for it. The CDR3 covers 13 residues. V lost 9 bases and J 2 bases, leaving 14 bases between the germline ends. The sample comes from a study of CD8 T cells in ankylosing spondylitis. Study findings and constraints: Disease-linked clones were reportedly significantly enriched in matched ankylosing spondylitis synovial fluid. Reactive arthritis synovial fluid and blood previously showed some of these motif variants.

Using quantitative 5'-RACE with molecular barcodes, the authors made TCR beta libraries. TCRdb re-derived calls from the 5' RACE reads in MiXCR, one entry per CDR3 protein. The sample consists of about 340,000 distinct CDR3 sequences, roughly 20% of them appearing once. Specimen: blood, either unsorted or a sorted T cell fraction (not recorded which). This receptor was identified in a male donor with ankylosing spondylitis or in good health (not recorded which). V is TRBV12-3 or TRBV12-4 and J is TRBJ2-7; weak D call: TRBD1 (6 bases). CDR3 DNA: TGTGCCAGTTCTACCGGGACACCCTACGAGCAGTACTTC. It encodes CASSTGTPYEQYF.